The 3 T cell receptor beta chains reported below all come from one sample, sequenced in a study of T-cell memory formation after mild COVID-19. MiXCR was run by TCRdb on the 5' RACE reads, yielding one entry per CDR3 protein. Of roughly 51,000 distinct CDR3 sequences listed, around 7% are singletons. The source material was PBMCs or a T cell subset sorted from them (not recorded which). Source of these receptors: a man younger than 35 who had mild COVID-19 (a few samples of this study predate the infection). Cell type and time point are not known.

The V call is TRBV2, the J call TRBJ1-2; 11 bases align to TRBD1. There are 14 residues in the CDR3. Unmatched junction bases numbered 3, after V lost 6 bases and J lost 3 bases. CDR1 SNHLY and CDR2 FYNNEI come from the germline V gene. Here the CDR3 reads CASSGQGADYGYTF. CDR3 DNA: TGTGCCAGCAGCGGACAGGGGGCCGACTATGGCTACACCTTC.

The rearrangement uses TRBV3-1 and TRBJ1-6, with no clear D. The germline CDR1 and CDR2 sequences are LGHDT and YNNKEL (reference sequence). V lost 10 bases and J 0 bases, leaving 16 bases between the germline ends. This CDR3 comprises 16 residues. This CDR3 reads CATQLARSSYNSPLHF. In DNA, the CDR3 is TGTGCCACCCAACTTGCCCGCAGCTCCTATAATTCACCCCTCCACTTT.

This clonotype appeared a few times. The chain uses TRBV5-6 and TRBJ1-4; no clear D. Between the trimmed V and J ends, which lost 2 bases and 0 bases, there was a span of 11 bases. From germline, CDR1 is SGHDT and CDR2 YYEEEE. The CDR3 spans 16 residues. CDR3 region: CASSFLISATNEKLFF. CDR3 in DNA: TGTGCCAGCAGCTTTTTAATCAGTGCAACTAATGAAAAACTGTTTTTT.